Detailed here is one TCR beta chain. This clonotype occurred a few times. It has no known antigen specificity. No much larger clone is present one base from it, and per-base qualities are unavailable. TCR cDNA was synthesized by 5'RACE template switching, through which a universal primer site and unique molecular identifiers were introduced. Priming for cDNA synthesis came from both the TCR alpha and TCR beta constant segments. Library amplification used two PCR steps, and the second PCR step added sample barcodes and sequencing adapters. Libraries were sequenced on Illumina HiSeq 2500 (2x100 bp) or NovaSeq (2x150 bp). The study's own analysis went as follows. MIGEC was used to demultiplex reads and collapse the reads into UMI consensus sequences, and MiXCR was used for V(D)J alignment. Using edgeR on replicate PBMC samples, clonotypes were called vaccine-responding if FDR was below 0.01 and the log2 fold change was above 5 up to day 15. Each bulk clonotype was labeled CD4 or CD8 based on which sequenced repertoire, CD4 or CD8, contained the clonotype at higher abundance. TCRdb passed the public sequencing reads through fastp at Q25 and MiXCR, retaining productive beta sequences. Records with the same CDR3 protein are collapsed into one entry carrying the most frequent genes and DNA. V and J calls and clone size were set by TCRdb, not the authors. This sample gives tens of thousands of distinct CDR3 sequences in total; approximately 7.5% of them show up just once. The leading ten clones occupy roughly two fifths of the sample.

This sample is part of a study of T cells after yellow fever vaccination (dated by TCRdb to about 2019). For the study in its entirety: The SMART-Seq v4 Ultra Low Input RNA kit was used to prepare libraries from fractions with low cell numbers. Two healthy male donors made up the cohort, one aged 18 to 29 years and the other aged 30 to 40 years. Bulk TCR alpha and beta repertoires were sequenced longitudinally to track T-cell clones before and after primary and booster YFV17D yellow fever vaccination. Blood was drawn at multiple timepoints before and after primary and secondary immunization, with bulk PBMC replicates and cell subsets isolated.

The paper as a whole reports these results and caveats: Compared with the primary T-cell response, the secondary T-cell response was faster but weaker, reaching its peak on day 5 rather than on day 15. Because the study included only a couple of donors, the extent to which the findings can be generalized is limited. A small fraction of clonotypes showed up in both the CD4 and CD8 compartments, probably as a result of convergent recombination. After the booster, most clones that had expanded after primary vaccination were detected again (about 95% of CD4 and around 88% of CD8), suggesting broad maintenance of memory. Computational filtering was required because FACS-sorted repertoires could contain abundant contaminating clonotypes from the bulk population.

Reading the label with the study, this specimen's treatment or condition is: live attenuated yellow fever vaccine strain. A standard Ficoll-Paque protocol was used to isolate PBMCs from peripheral blood. Dynabeads CD4 and CD8 positive selection kits were used to isolate CD4 and CD8 T-cell fractions. TriZol was used to extract RNA from bulk PBMCs, CD4 and CD8 fractions, and dextramer-positive and dextramer-negative fractions. V lost 3 bases and J lost 4 bases; the stretch between them is 22 bases long. Looking up the germline V gene yields CDR1 MDHEN and CDR2 SYDVKM. The CDR3 holds 18 amino acids from the cysteine to the phenylalanine. Only the CDR3 DNA is retained, 54 bases long and in frame from the first base.

This material consisted of CD8+ T cells sorted from PBMCs, taken on the day of the yellow fever booster vaccination. The source of this sequence is a man aged 30 to 39 who received the YFV17D yellow fever vaccine. The chain links TRBV28 with TRBJ2-1; the D gene is tentatively TRBD1 or TRBD2, each matching 6 bases. The nucleotide sequence reads as follows: TGTGCCAGCAGTTTCCCTGAGGAAGGGGGGCCTGAATACAATGAGCAGTTCTTC. Its translation reads: CASSFPEEGGPEYNEQFF. The entire variable domain, with the stretches around the CDR3 drawn from the reference TRBV28 and TRBJ2-1 proteins, is DVKVTQSSRYLVKRTGEKVFLECVQDMDHENMFWYRQDPGLGLRLIYFSYDVKMKEKGDIPEGYSVSREKKERFSLILESASTNQTSMYLCASSFPEEGGPEYNEQFFGPGTRLTVL.